This T cell receptor (beta chain) derives from a study of monozygotic twins with inflammatory bowel disease. From its re-call of the 5' RACE reads, TCRdb lists each CDR3 protein once, without DNA. This sample contains roughly 320,000 distinct CDR3 sequences. CDR3 length equals 15 residues. Germline CDR1 SGHRS, CDR2 YFSETQ. Material for sequencing was blood. The chain has TRBV5-1 and TRBJ1-4; checking the TCRdb D call of TRBD1 is not possible without DNA. This TCR came from a human donor with ulcerative colitis or Crohn's disease, or a healthy co-twin of an affected twin (not recorded which). The chain's CDR3 is CASSFSTGGAEKLFF.